This is a list of T cell receptor beta chains from one sample in a study of blood T cell repertoires in COVID-19. Sequenced by immunoSEQ multiplex PCR; TCRdb stores in-frame clones only, minus some. The sample lists more than 300,000 clones, more than 75% occurring once. The specimen sequenced was PBMCs or T cells enriched from blood (not recorded which). All receptors derive from a man aged 25 to 40 who had recovered from COVID-19. CDR3s include the opening cysteine and the closing phenylalanine or tryptophan. D genes are given only for firm matches. Clone size is stated in some rows and not others, as once, few, many or a class when expanded.

clone_size j_call v_call d_call cdr3_aa cdr3_nt
- TRBJ2-7 TRBV29-1 TRBD2 CSVEEVTGTTSYEQYF TGCAGCGTTGAAGAGGTTACCGGGACTACTTCCTACGAGCAGTACTTC
- TRBJ1-6 TRBV6-4 - CASSVGGSNSPLHF TGTGCCAGCAGTGTAGGGGGTAGTAATTCACCCCTCCACTTT
- TRBJ1-4 TRBV2 TRBD1 CASRKGQGSGEKLFF TGTGCCAGCAGGAAGGGACAGGGGAGTGGGGAAAAACTGTTTTTT
- TRBJ2-1 TRBV7-9 TRBD1 CASSLSGQGYEQFF TGTGCCAGCAGCTTATCGGGACAGGGATATGAGCAGTTCTTC
- TRBJ2-1 TRBV5-1 TRBD2 CASSLGAGAFGNEQFF TGCGCCAGCAGCTTGGGAGCGGGGGCTTTCGGTAATGAGCAGTTCTTC
- TRBJ1-2 TRBV4-2 - CASSPNPPGNYGYTF TGTGCCAGCAGCCCAAATCCCCCGGGTAACTATGGCTACACCTTC
- TRBJ2-7 TRBV7-2 - CASSFGTPPYEQYF TGTGCCAGCAGCTTCGGGACTCCCCCCTACGAGCAGTACTTC
- TRBJ2-2 TRBV9 TRBD2 CASSVPSATSSLVGELFF TGTGCCAGCAGCGTCCCTTCAGCGACTAGCTCTCTCGTTGGGGAGCTGTTTTTT
once TRBJ1-1 TRBV9 TRBD1 CASSVAGGGMNTEAFF TGTGCCAGCAGCGTAGCAGGGGGCGGGATGAACACTGAAGCTTTCTTT
- TRBJ2-1 TRBV6-5 TRBD2 CASSYRVGGSGNEQFF TGTGCCAGCAGTTACCGGGTGGGAGGGTCTGGGAATGAGCAGTTCTTC
- TRBJ2-7 TRBV7-9 - CASNGGAYEQYF TGTGCCAGCAACGGCGGAGCCTACGAGCAGTACTTC